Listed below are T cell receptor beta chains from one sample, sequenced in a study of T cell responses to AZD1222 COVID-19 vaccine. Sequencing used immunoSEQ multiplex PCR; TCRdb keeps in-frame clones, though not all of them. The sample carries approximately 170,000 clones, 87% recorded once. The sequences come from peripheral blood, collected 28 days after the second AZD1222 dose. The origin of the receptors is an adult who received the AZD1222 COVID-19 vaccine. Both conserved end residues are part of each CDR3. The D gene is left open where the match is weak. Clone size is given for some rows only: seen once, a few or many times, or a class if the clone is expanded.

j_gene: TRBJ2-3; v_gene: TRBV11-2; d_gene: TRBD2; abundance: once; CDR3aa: CASSFVRGGEGGDTQYF; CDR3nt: TGTGCCAGCAGCTTCGTTCGGGGGGGCGAGGGAGGAGATACGCAGTATTTT
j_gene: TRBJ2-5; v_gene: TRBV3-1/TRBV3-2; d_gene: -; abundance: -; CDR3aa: CASSQETSDSKDFETQYF; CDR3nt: TGTGCCAGCAGCCAAGAGACCTCGGACTCTAAAGATTTTGAGACCCAGTACTTC
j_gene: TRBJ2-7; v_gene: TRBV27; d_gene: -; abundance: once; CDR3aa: CASSLSLGGWEQYF; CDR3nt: TGTGCCAGCAGTTTATCGTTGGGTGGGTGGGAGCAGTACTTC
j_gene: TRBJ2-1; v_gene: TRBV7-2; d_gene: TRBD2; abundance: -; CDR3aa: CASSLRLAGDEQFF; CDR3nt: TGTGCCAGCAGCTTAAGACTAGCGGGGGATGAGCAGTTCTTC
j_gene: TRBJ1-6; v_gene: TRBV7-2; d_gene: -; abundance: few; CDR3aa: CASSPTDGQFSPLHF; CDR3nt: TGTGCCAGCAGCCCTACCGACGGACAGTTTTCACCCCTCCACTTT
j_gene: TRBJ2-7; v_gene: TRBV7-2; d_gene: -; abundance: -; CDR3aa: CASSFQLAYEQYF; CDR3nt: TGTGCCAGCAGCTTCCAACTAGCCTACGAGCAGTACTTC
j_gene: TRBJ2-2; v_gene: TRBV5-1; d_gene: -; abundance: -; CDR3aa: CASSLTPLGATGELFF; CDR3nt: TGCGCCAGCAGCCTAACACCATTGGGGGCGACCGGGGAGCTGTTTTTT
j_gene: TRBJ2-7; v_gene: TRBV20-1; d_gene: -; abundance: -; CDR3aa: CSASSGFEYEQYF; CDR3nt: TGCAGTGCTAGTTCCGGGTTCGAATACGAGCAGTACTTC
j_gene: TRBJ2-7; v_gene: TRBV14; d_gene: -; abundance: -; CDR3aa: CASSVDQGLSYEQYF; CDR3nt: TGTGCCAGCAGCGTAGACCAGGGGCTCTCCTACGAGCAGTACTTC
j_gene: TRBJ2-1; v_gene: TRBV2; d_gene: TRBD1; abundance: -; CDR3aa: CASSEVMQGVGEQFF; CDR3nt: TGTGCCAGCAGTGAAGTTATGCAGGGGGTAGGTGAGCAGTTCTTC
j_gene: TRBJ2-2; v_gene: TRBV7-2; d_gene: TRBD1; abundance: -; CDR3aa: CASSARGGTANTGELFF; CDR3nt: TGTGCCAGCAGCGCTCGGGGTGGGACAGCGAACACCGGGGAGCTGTTTTTT
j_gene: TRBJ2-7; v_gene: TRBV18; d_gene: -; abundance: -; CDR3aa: CASSPPNRGSSEQYF; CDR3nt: TGTGCCAGCTCACCACCGAATCGGGGGAGCAGCGAGCAGTACTTC
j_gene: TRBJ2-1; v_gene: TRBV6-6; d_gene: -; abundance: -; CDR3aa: CASSSTPTGYNEQFF; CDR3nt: TGTGCCAGCAGTTCTACCCCAACCGGTTACAATGAGCAGTTCTTC
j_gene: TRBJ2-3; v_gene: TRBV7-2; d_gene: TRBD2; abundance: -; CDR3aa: CASSPGLVGDTQYF; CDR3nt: TGTGCCAGCAGCCCTGGACTAGTGGGAGATACGCAGTATTTT
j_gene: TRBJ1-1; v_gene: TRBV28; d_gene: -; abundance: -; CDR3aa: CASSNRGAKAFF; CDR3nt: TGTGCCAGCAGCAACAGAGGGGCGAAGGCTTTCTTT